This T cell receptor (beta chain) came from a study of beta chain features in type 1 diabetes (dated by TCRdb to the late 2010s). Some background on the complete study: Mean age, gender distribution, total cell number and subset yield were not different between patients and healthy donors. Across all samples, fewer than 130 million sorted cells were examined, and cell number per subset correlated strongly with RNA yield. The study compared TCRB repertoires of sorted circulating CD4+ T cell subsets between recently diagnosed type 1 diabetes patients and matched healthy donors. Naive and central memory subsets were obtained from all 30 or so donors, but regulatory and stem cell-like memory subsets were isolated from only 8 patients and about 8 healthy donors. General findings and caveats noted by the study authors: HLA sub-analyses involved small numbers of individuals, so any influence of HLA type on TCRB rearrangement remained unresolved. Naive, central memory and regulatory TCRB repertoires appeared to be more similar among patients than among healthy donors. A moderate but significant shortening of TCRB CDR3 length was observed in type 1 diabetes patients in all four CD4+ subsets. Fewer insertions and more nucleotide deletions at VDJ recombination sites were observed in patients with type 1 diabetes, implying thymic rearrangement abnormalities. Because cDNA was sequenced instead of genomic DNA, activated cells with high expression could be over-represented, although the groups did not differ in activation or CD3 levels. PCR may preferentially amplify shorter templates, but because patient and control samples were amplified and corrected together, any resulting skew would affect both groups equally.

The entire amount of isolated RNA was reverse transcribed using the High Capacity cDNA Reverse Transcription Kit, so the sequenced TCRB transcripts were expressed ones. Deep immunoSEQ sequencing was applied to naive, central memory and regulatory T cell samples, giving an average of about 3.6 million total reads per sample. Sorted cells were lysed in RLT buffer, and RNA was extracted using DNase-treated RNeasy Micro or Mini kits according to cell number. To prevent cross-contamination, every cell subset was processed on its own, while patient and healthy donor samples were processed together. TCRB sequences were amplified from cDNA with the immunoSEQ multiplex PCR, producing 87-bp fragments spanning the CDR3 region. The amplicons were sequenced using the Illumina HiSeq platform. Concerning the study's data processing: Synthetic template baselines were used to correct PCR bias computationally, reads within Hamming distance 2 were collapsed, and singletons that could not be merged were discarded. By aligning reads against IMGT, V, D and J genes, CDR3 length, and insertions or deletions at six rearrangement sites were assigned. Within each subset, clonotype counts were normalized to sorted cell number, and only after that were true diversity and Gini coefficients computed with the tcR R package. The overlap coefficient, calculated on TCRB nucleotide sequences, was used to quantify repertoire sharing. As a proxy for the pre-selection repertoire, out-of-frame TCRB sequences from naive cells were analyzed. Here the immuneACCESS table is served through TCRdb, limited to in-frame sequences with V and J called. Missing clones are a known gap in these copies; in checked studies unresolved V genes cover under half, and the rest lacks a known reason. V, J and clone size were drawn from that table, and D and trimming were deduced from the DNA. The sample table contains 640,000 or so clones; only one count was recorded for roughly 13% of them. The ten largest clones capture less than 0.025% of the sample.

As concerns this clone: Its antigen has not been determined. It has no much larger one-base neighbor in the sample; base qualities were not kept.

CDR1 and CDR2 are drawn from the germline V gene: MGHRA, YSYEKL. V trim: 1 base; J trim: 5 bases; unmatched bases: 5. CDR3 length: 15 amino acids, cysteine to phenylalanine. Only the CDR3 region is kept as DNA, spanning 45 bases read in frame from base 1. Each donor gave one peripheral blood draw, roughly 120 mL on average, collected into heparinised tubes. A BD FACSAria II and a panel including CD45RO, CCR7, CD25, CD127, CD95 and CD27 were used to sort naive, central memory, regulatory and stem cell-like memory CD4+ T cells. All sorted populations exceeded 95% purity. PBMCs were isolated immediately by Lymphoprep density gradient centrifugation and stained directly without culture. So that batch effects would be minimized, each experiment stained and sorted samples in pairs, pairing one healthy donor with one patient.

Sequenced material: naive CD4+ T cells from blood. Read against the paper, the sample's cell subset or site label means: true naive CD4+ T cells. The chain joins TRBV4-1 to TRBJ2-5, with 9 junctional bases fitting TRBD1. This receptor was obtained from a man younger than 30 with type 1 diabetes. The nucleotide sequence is TGCGCCAGCAGCCAAGGAGGGACAGGGAAGGAGACCCAGTACTTC. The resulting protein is CASSQGGTGKETQYF.